This T cell receptor beta chain comes out of a study of blood T cell repertoires in COVID-19. Background on the study: From the United States, Italy and Spain came samples of acute and convalescent COVID-19. Nucleic acid was either cDNA or gDNA, and it came from T cells, B-cell-depleted T cells, or PBMCs.

V shed 0 bases, J shed 3 bases, and the junction held 3 bases outside the gene matches. CDR3 size: 15 residues. Germline values: CDR1 LNHNV, CDR2 YYDKDF (reference sequence). Original handling: Reference gene primers were amplified, and this amplification served to estimate nucleated cell counts. Assay: immunoSEQ multiplex PCR; the TCRdb copy retains only in-frame clones and omits some. Clone size and V and J calls were adopted from that table, with D and trimming inferred from the DNA. Among some 97,000 clones listed, about nine tenths were seen once. Only one count was recorded for this clone. Sequences were obtained from peripheral blood. This clonotype originated in a man aged 60-69 years with acute or convalescent COVID-19. The chain has TRBV15 and TRBJ2-5; 8 positions agree with TRBD2. CDR3 DNA sequence: TGTGCCACCAGCAGAGATCAACTAGCGGAAGAGACCCAGTACTTC. Translated: CATSRDQLAEETQYF.